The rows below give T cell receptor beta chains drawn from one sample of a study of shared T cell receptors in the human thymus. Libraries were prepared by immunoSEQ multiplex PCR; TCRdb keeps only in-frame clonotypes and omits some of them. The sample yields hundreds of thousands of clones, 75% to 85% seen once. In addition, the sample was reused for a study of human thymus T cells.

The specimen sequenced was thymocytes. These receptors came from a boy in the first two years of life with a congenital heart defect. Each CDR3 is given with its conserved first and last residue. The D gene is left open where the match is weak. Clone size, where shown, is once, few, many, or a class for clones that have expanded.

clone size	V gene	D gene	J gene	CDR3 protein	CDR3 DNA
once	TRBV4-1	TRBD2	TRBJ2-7	CASSQGFVTSGSGEQYF	TGCGCCAGCAGCCAAGGGTTCGTTACTAGCGGGAGCGGCGAGCAGTACTTC
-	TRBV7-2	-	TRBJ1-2	CASSFVGGPYGYTF	TGTGCCAGCAGCTTTGTTGGAGGTCCCTATGGCTACACCTTC
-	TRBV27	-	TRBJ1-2	CASSYEQGRGPNNTF	TGTGCCAGCAGCTATGAACAGGGCCGCGGCCCTAATAACACCTTC
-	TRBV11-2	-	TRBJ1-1	CASFAGVSEAFF	TGTGCCAGCTTCGCAGGGGTCTCTGAAGCTTTCTTT
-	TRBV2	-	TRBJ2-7	CASSEVRRLAGSYEQYF	TGTGCCAGCAGTGAAGTACGGCGGCTAGCAGGCTCCTACGAGCAGTACTTC
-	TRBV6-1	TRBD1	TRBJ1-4	CASRADRGEKLFF	TGTGCCAGCAGAGCGGACAGGGGGGAAAAACTGTTTTTT
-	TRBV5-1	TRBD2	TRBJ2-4	CASSSSTGLAGQIAKNIQYF	TGCGCCAGCAGCTCAAGTACGGGACTAGCGGGACAGATAGCCAAAAACATTCAGTACTTC
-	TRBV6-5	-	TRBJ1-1	CASSPGLRNTEAFF	TGTGCCAGCAGTCCCGGACTGAGAAACACTGAAGCTTTCTTT
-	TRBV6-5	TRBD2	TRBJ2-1	CASNPGLAGGDEQFF	TGTGCCAGCAACCCAGGACTAGCGGGAGGGGATGAGCAGTTCTTC
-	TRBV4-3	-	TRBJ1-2	CASSQGGGYGYTF	TGCGCCAGCAGCCAAGGGGGGGGGTATGGCTACACCTTC
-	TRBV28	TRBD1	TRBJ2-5	CASSTPGQLQTQYF	TGTGCCAGCAGTACCCCGGGACAGTTGCAGACCCAGTACTTC
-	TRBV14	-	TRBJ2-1	CASSQDDRREQFF	TGTGCCAGCAGCCAAGACGACAGGAGGGAGCAGTTCTTC
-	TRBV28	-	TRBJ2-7	CASSQCQRDSRGTYEQYF	TGTGCCAGCAGTCAATGCCAACGGGACTCAAGAGGGACCTACGAGCAGTACTTC
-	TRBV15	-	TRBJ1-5	CATSRDGGRDGNQPQHF	TGTGCCACCAGCAGAGATGGTGGCAGGGATGGCAATCAGCCCCAGCATTTT
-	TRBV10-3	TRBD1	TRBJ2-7	CAISEPRTGDGEQYF	TGTGCCATCAGTGAGCCCCGGACAGGGGATGGCGAGCAGTACTTC
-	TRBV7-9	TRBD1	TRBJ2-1	CARHGTGINEQFF	TGTGCCAGACACGGGACAGGAATCAATGAGCAGTTCTTC
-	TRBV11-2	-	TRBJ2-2	CASSPPISYRPYTGELFF	TGTGCCAGCAGCCCCCCGATATCCTATCGCCCCTACACCGGGGAGCTGTTTTTT
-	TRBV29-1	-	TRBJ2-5	CSVRGTLTETQYF	TGCAGCGTCAGGGGGACTTTGACAGAGACCCAGTACTTC
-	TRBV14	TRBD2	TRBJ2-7	CASSQEVIAGSYEQYF	TGTGCCAGCAGCCAAGAGGTAATAGCGGGTTCCTACGAGCAGTACTTC
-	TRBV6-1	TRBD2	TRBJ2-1	CASSEERERSSYNEQFF	TGTGCCAGCAGTGAAGAGCGGGAGAGGAGCTCCTACAATGAGCAGTTCTTC
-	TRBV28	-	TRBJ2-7	CASSTPHRLDYEQYF	TGTGCCAGCAGTACTCCCCACAGGCTTGACTACGAGCAGTACTTC
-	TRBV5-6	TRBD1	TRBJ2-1	CASSWVRGFGGAGGYEQFF	TGTGCCAGCAGCTGGGTGAGAGGGTTCGGCGGTGCAGGGGGCTATGAGCAGTTCTTC
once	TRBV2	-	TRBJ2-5	CASSVPGWGKRGETQYF	TGTGCCAGCAGTGTCCCCGGTTGGGGGAAAAGGGGGGAGACCCAGTACTTC
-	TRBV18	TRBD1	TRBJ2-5	CASSPARGPKAQETQYF	TGTGCCAGCTCACCAGCCAGGGGGCCGAAGGCCCAAGAGACCCAGTACTTC
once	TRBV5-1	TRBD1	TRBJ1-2	CASSLGGTGGHGYTF	TGCGCCAGCAGCTTGGGCGGGACAGGGGGACATGGCTACACCTTC
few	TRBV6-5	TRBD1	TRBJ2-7	CASSYGTGYEQYF	TGTGCCAGCAGTTACGGGACAGGGTACGAGCAGTACTTC
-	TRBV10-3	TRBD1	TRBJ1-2	CAIKGQGEGYTF	TGTGCCATCAAGGGACAGGGGGAGGGCTACACCTTC
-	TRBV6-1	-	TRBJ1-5	CASSGYRGSNQPQHF	TGTGCCAGCAGTGGTTATAGGGGGAGCAATCAGCCCCAGCATTTT
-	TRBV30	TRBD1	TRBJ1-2	CAWSSEDRHPSYGYTF	TGTGCCTGGAGTTCCGAGGACAGGCACCCTTCCTATGGCTACACCTTC
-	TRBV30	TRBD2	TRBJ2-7	CAWSVHGRIPYEQYF	TGTGCCTGGAGTGTACACGGGAGGATTCCCTACGAGCAGTACTTC
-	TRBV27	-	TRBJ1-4	CASSTYGGDEKLFF	TGTGCCAGCAGTACCTATGGGGGGGATGAAAAACTGTTTTTT
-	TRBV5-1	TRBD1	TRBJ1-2	CASSLGSGTGVDGTYGYTF	TGCGCCAGCAGCTTGGGGTCCGGGACAGGGGTTGATGGGACCTATGGCTACACCTTC
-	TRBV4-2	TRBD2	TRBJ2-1	CASSQERGTGTSGKGGYNEQFF	TGTGCCAGCAGCCAAGAGAGGGGAACCGGGACTAGCGGGAAAGGAGGCTACAATGAGCAGTTCTTC
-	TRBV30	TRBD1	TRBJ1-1	CAWSVQGAATDTEAFF	TGTGCCTGGAGTGTACAGGGGGCAGCCACGGACACTGAAGCTTTCTTT
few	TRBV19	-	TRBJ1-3	CASSIRNTIYF	TGTGCCAGTAGTATTAGAAACACCATATATTTT
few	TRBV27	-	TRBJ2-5	CASSQTRTAQETQYF	TGTGCCAGCAGTCAAACACGGACAGCACAAGAGACCCAGTACTTC
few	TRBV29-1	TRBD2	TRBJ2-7	CSVCTSAPSYEQYF	TGCAGCGTCTGCACTAGCGCCCCGTCCTACGAGCAGTACTTC
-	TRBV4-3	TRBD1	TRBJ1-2	CASSQERQGAWYGYTF	TGCGCCAGCAGCCAAGAACGACAGGGGGCCTGGTATGGCTACACCTTC
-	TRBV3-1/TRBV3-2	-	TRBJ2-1	CASRNEQFF	TGTGCCAGCCGCAATGAGCAGTTCTTC
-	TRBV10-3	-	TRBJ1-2	CAISEPRFGYTF	TGTGCCATCAGTGAACCCAGGTTTGGCTACACCTTC
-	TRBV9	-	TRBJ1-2	CASSGFGQPHYGYTF	TGTGCCAGCAGCGGCTTCGGACAGCCGCACTATGGCTACACCTTC
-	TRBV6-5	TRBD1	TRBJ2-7	CASSPRQGAHEQYF	TGTGCCAGCAGCCCCCGACAGGGAGCCCACGAGCAGTACTTC